These 6 T cell receptor beta chains were sequenced from one sample in a study of blood T cell repertoires in COVID-19. The protocol was immunoSEQ multiplex PCR, while the TCRdb copy is restricted to in-frame clones and leaves out a portion. The data show about 110,000 clones, roughly 80% seen once. The sequencing input was peripheral blood. The receptors originated from a man between 65 and 79 years old with active or convalescent COVID-19.

V is TRBV5-4 and J is TRBJ1-2, with TRBD1 matching 10 bases. The CDR3 is made up of 17 amino acids. With 4 bases clipped from V and 5 bases from J, the junction kept 14 bases outside the gene matches. Germline loops: CDR1 SGHNT, CDR2 YYREEE (reference sequence). The CDR3 loop reads CASSPGTGVILGYGYTF. The DNA of the CDR3 is TGTGCCAGCAGCCCGGGGACAGGGGTCATTTTAGGGTATGGCTACACCTTC.

CDR3 amino acids: CASSQGVHAGDPYNEQFF. The CDR3 coding sequence is TGTGCCAGCAGCCAAGGGGTCCACGCAGGGGATCCCTACAATGAGCAGTTCTTC. The V call is TRBV3-1 (or the pseudogene TRBV3-2), the J call TRBJ2-1; maybe TRBD1 (6 bases). Germline CDR1 LGHDT, CDR2 YNNKEL (reference sequence). The CDR3 runs 18 residues. V was clipped by 1 base and J by 2 bases, with 18 bases between them.

The table lists this clone with a few counts. The V gene is TRBV19, the J gene TRBJ1-1; the D gene is possibly TRBD1 (5 bases). V was shortened by 1 base and J by 4 bases, with 13 bases between the two germline ends. The CDR3 is 15 residues long. The germline V gene encodes CDR1 LNHDA and CDR2 SQIVND (reference sequence). The CDR3 sequence is CASSIVVGGSTEAFF. Here the CDR3 DNA reads TGTGCCAGTAGTATAGTTGTGGGGGGATCCACTGAAGCTTTCTTT.

The rearrangement joins TRBV5-1 to TRBJ1-2; D call uncertain. CDR1 is SGHRS and CDR2 is YFSETQ in the germline V gene. Trimming shortened V by 4 bases and J by 0 bases, and 16 bases separated the two germline ends. CDR3 size: 16 residues. The CDR3 sequence is CASSPDYRKSNYGYTF. The DNA for the CDR3 is TGCGCCAGCAGCCCGGACTACCGAAAATCTAACTATGGCTACACCTTC.

The chain employs TRBV19 and TRBJ1-5; 8 nucleotides match TRBD1. Germline CDR1 reads LNHDA; CDR2 reads SQIVND (reference sequence). The V gene end was trimmed by 5 bases and the J gene end by 5 bases; junction bases not matched to a gene: 8. This CDR3 region has 15 residues. The DNA of the CDR3 is TGTGCCAGTAGTCCCCGAGGACAGGGTTATCAGCCCCAGCATTTT. Translation: CASSPRGQGYQPQHF.

The rearrangement links TRBV5-6 to TRBJ2-7, with a tentative D call TRBD2 (6 bases). There are 11 residues in the CDR3. The V and J ends lost 4 bases and 10 bases respectively, with 12 bases between them. CDR1 and CDR2 from the germline V gene are SGHDT and YYEEEE. This CDR3 is CASSRDFLQYF. CDR3 DNA sequence: TGTGCCAGCAGCCGGGACTTTCTACAGTACTTC.